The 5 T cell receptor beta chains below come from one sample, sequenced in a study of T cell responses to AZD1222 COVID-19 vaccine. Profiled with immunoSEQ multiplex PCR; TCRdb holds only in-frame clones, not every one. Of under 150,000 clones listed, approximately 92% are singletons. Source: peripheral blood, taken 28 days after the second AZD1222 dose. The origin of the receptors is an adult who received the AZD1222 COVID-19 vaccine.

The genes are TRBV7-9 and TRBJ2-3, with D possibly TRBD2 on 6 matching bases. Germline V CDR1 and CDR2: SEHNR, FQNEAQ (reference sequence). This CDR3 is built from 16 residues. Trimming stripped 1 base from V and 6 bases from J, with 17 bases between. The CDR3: CASSLVGTPFLDTQYF. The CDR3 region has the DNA TGTGCCAGCAGCTTAGTCGGGACTCCCTTCTTGGATACGCAGTATTTT.

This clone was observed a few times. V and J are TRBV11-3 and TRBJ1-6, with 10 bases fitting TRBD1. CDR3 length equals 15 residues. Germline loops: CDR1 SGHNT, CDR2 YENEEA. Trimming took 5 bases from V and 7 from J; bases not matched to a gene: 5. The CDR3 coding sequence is TGTGCCAGCAGCGCCCCGGGACAGGGGAATTCACCCCTCCACTTT. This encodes CASSAPGQGNSPLHF.

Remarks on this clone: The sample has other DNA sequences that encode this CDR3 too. CDR3 coding DNA: TGTGCCAGCTCACCATCCGGGACTCAGGAGACCCAGTACTTC. Residues: CASSPSGTQETQYF. The rearrangement links TRBV18 to TRBJ2-5; the D gene is possibly TRBD2 (6 bases). CDR1 and CDR2 (germline): KGHSH, LQKENI. The V end was cut by 2 bases, the J end by 5 bases, with 12 bases between. CDR3 length equals 14 residues.

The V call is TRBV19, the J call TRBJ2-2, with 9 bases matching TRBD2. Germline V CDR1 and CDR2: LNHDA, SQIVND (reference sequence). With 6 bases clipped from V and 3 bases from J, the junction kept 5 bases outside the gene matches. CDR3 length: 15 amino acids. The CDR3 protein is CASSPTSGYTGELFF. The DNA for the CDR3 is TGTGCCAGTAGCCCGACTAGCGGATACACCGGGGAGCTGTTTTTT. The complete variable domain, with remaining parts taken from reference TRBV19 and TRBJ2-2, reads DGGITQSPKYLFRKEGQNVTLSCEQNLNHDAMYWYRQDPGQGLRLIYYSQIVNDFQKGDIAEGYSVSREKKESFPLTVTSAQKNPTAFYLCASSPTSGYTGELFFGEGSRLTVL.

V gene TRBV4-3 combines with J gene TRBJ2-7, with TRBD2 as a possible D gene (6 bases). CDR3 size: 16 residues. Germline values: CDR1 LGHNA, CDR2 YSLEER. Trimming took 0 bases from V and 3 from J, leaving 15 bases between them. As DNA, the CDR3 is TGCGCCAGCAGCCAAGAAGTATGGAGGACTAACTACGAGCAGTACTTC. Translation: CASSQEVWRTNYEQYF.